Reported below is one TCR beta chain. This entry is derived from a study of blood T cell repertoires in COVID-19. The assay was immunoSEQ multiplex PCR, and TCRdb's table has in-frame clones only and misses some. This table has 150,000 to 200,000 clones, approximately 86% appearing once. Germline V gene lookup returns CDR1 MDHEN and CDR2 SYDVKM. V gave up 5 bases and J gave up 1 base; unmatched junction bases: 2. The CDR3 length is 13 residues. The TCR sequence derives from a man between 60 and 75 years old with acute or convalescent COVID-19. The chain is built from TRBV28 and TRBJ2-7, with 7 bases lining up with TRBD1. The sequenced sample was peripheral blood. CDR3: CASSTTGSYEQYF. The CDR3 DNA is TGTGCCAGCAGTACGACAGGGTCCTACGAGCAGTACTTC.